Listed below are T cell receptor beta chains from one sample, sequenced in a study of blood T cell repertoires in COVID-19. Sequenced by immunoSEQ multiplex PCR; TCRdb stores in-frame clones only, minus some. This table has 80,000 to 100,000 clones, roughly 80% appearing once. Sequencing was done on a sample of peripheral blood. Source of these receptors: a man in his sixties with acute or convalescent COVID-19. Both conserved end residues are part of each CDR3. The D gene is left open where the match is weak. Rows may omit the clone size; those that give it use once, few, many or a size class.

>once|TRBV7-2|-|TRBJ2-2
TGTGCCAGCAGCTTTGCAACAGGGTTCGGGGAGCTGTTTTTT
CASSFATGFGELFF
>-|TRBV11-2|-|TRBJ2-7
TGTGCCAGCAGCTTAGGTAGACTGACCTCCTACGAGCAGTACTTC
CASSLGRLTSYEQYF
>medium-sized|TRBV28|-|TRBJ2-7
TGTGCCAGCACCATGGGTCCCGGGAAGGGCTACGAGCAGTACTTC
CASTMGPGKGYEQYF
>-|TRBV6-5|TRBD1|TRBJ2-7
TGTGCCAGCAGTTACGGGACAGCCTTTCCCTCCTACGAGCAGTACTTC
CASSYGTAFPSYEQYF
>-|TRBV27|-|TRBJ2-5
TGTGCCAGCAGTCCTCGGGTTTGGGGCCCACAAGAGACCCAGTACTTC
CASSPRVWGPQETQYF
>-|TRBV25-1|-|TRBJ1-4
TGTGCCAGCAGTGAAGGACAGTTTTATTCTAATGAAAAACTGTTTTTT
CASSEGQFYSNEKLFF
>-|TRBV19|TRBD1|TRBJ1-5
TGTGCCAGTCGCGAGGGGGCGCGGAATCAGCCCCAGCATTTT
CASREGARNQPQHF
>-|TRBV28|TRBD1|TRBJ2-3
TGTGCCAGCAGTTTACGGACAGGGGGTGTCACAGATACGCAGTATTTT
CASSLRTGGVTDTQYF
>-|TRBV28|-|TRBJ1-6
TGTGCCAGTGACAGTGACTCCTATAATTCACCCCTCCACTTT
CASDSDSYNSPLHF
>-|TRBV5-8|TRBD1|TRBJ2-3
TGTGCCAGCAGCCGTACCAGGGGGTCAGGCACAGATACGCAGTATTTT
CASSRTRGSGTDTQYF
>once|TRBV11-3|-|TRBJ2-1
TGTGCCAGCAGCCCCTTCCTACACAATGAGCAGTTCTTC
CASSPFLHNEQFF
>-|TRBV12-5|-|TRBJ1-5
TGTGCTAGTGCCCGGAAGGAGGATCAGCCCCAGCATTTT
CASARKEDQPQHF
>-|TRBV6-6|TRBD1|TRBJ1-2
TGTGCCAGCAGTTACCATCCGGGACAGGGATATGGCTACACCTTC
CASSYHPGQGYGYTF
>-|TRBV18|TRBD2|TRBJ2-3
TGTGCCAGCTCACCCTTTGGCGGGGGGGCTGATACGCAGTATTTT
CASSPFGGGADTQYF
>-|TRBV28|TRBD1|TRBJ1-5
TGTGCCAGCAGTATGGACAGGGCGAGCAATCAGCCCCAGCATTTT
CASSMDRASNQPQHF
>few|TRBV13|TRBD2|TRBJ2-1
TGTGCCAGCAGGAGGCTAGCGGGGGGGCCGGGACATGAGCAGTTCTTC
CASRRLAGGPGHEQFF
>-|TRBV6-5|TRBD2|TRBJ2-7
TGTGCCAGCAGGGGGACTAGGGCCTACGAGCAGTACTTC
CASRGTRAYEQYF
>few|TRBV5-6|TRBD1|TRBJ2-7
TGTGCCAGCCTTTCCCGGGACAGGGGCTTCGAGCAGTACTTC
CASLSRDRGFEQYF
>-|TRBV7-3|TRBD1|TRBJ1-2
TGTGCCAGCAGCCCCTTGGACAGGGCAGACGGCTACACCTTC
CASSPLDRADGYTF
>-|TRBV2|TRBD1|TRBJ1-1
TGTGCCAGCAGCTCTCAGGGGGCGGCTTTCTTT
CASSSQGAAFF
>-|TRBV4-1|-|TRBJ1-5
TGCGCCAGCAGCCAAGATGGCCAGGGGAATCAGCCCCAGCATTTT
CASSQDGQGNQPQHF
>-|TRBV2|-|TRBJ2-7
TGTGCCAGCAGTGTCGTTGGGGCCTCCTTAGGCGAGCAGTACTTC
CASSVVGASLGEQYF
>-|TRBV29-1|TRBD2|TRBJ2-3
TGCAGCGTTGAAGGGGGGGGAGATACGCAGTATTTT
CSVEGGGDTQYF
>-|TRBV5-6|-|TRBJ2-1
TGTGCCAGCAGTCTTGGGAGCTACAATGAGCAGTTCTTC
CASSLGSYNEQFF
>few|TRBV2|TRBD1|TRBJ1-5
TGTGCCAGCAGTGAAACAGGGGGCAGGGATCAGCCCCAGCATTTT
CASSETGGRDQPQHF
>-|TRBV19|-|TRBJ1-5
TGTGCCAGTAGTAACAGGGAAGGCGAGCCCCAGCATTTT
CASSNREGEPQHF
>-|TRBV5-5|TRBD2|TRBJ2-1
TGTGCCAGCAGCCGACTAGCGGGAGGGCCCTCGAATGAGCAGTTCTTC
CASSRLAGGPSNEQFF
>once|TRBV6-5|-|TRBJ2-1
TGTGCCAGCAGTCGAAACAGGGCGACGTACAATGAGCAGTTCTTC
CASSRNRATYNEQFF
>many|TRBV2|TRBD2|TRBJ2-7
TGTGCCAGCGGGAGGGGCCACGAGCAGTACTTC
CASGRGHEQYF
>-|TRBV6-2/TRBV6-3|-|TRBJ1-5
TGTGCCAGCAGTTACGGAGGAGATCGGCCCCAGCATTTT
CASSYGGDRPQHF
>-|TRBV5-1|TRBD2|TRBJ2-7
TGCGCCAGCAGCGTCTTAGCGGGAGATATCTACGAGCAGTACTTC
CASSVLAGDIYEQYF
>-|TRBV29-1|-|TRBJ2-2
TGCAGCGTTGAAGTGGCAGATACGAACACCGGGGAGCTGTTTTTT
CSVEVADTNTGELFF
>-|TRBV12-3/TRBV12-4|-|TRBJ1-2
TGTGCCAGCAGTTCAAACTATGGCTACACCTTC
CASSSNYGYTF
>-|TRBV19|TRBD1|TRBJ1-6
TGTGCCAGTAGTATAGGTTCAGGGGGTTGGAATTCACCCCTCCACTTT
CASSIGSGGWNSPLHF
>-|TRBV11-2|-|TRBJ2-2
TGTGCCAGCACCCCCCTCGGGGGGCGGAACACCGGGGAGCTGTTTTTT
CASTPLGGRNTGELFF
>-|TRBV6-4|TRBD2|TRBJ2-1
TGTGCCAGCAGTGACTCGTCTAGCGGGCCCCAACAGTTCTTC
CASSDSSSGPQQFF
>-|TRBV19|TRBD1|TRBJ1-1
TGTGCCAGTAGTATCGGACAGGGGTACACTGAAGCTTTCTTT
CASSIGQGYTEAFF
>-|TRBV14|TRBD2|TRBJ2-1
TGTGCCAGCAGCCCGGGACTAGCGGCCTACAATGAGCAGTTCTTC
CASSPGLAAYNEQFF
>-|TRBV5-1|TRBD1|TRBJ1-6
TGCGCCAGCAGCTTCGGACAGGGGAATTCACCCCTCCACTTT
CASSFGQGNSPLHF
>-|TRBV7-9|-|TRBJ1-4
TGTGCCAGCAGCGAAACGAGACAGGTGGTTAATGAAAAACTGTTTTTT
CASSETRQVVNEKLFF
>-|TRBV10-2|TRBD2|TRBJ2-3
TGCGCCAGCACACTAGCGGGAGGCAGCACAGATACGCAGTATTTT
CASTLAGGSTDTQYF
>-|TRBV20-1|-|TRBJ2-7
TGCAGTGCCGTCCCTAAGAACGAGCAGTACTTC
CSAVPKNEQYF
>-|TRBV7-9|-|TRBJ1-4
TGTGCCAGCAGCTTATCATCAGGGCTTACTAATGAAAAACTGTTTTTT
CASSLSSGLTNEKLFF
>-|TRBV11-2|-|TRBJ2-5
TGTGCCAGCAGCATTCGAGCGGGTCAAGAGACCCAGTACTTC
CASSIRAGQETQYF
>few|TRBV7-2|-|TRBJ1-1
TGTGCCAGCAGCTTACGGGGGAACACTGAAGCTTTCTTT
CASSLRGNTEAFF
>-|TRBV20-1|TRBD1|TRBJ1-1
TGCAGTGCTAGTCCGGGACAGGGGGAAGCTTTCTTT
CSASPGQGEAFF
>few|TRBV4-2|TRBD1|TRBJ1-1
TGTGCCAGCAGCCTCAGGACAGGGCCGAACACTGAAGCTTTCTTT
CASSLRTGPNTEAFF
>-|TRBV2|TRBD1|TRBJ2-3
TGTGCCAGCAGGATTCAGGGGGCGTTTCGCACAGATACGCAGTATTTT
CASRIQGAFRTDTQYF
>-|TRBV11-3|-|TRBJ1-1
TGTGCCAGCAGCACCCGGGTAGTTCGGACTGAAGCTTTCTTT
CASSTRVVRTEAFF
>once|TRBV18|-|TRBJ2-5
TGTGCCAGCTCACCCTTCTTCCAGGCCCAAGAGACCCAGTACTTC
CASSPFFQAQETQYF
>-|TRBV6-4|-|TRBJ1-1
TGTGCCAGCAGTGACTCAGACAAGAACACTGAAGCTTTCTTT
CASSDSDKNTEAFF
>-|TRBV20-1|-|TRBJ1-2
TGCAGTGCTAGTAGCGACGGCGACTATGGCTACACCTTC
CSASSDGDYGYTF
>-|TRBV11-3|-|TRBJ2-2
TGTGCCAGCACCACCCCGGGGGACCACGGACCCGGGGAGCTGTTTTTT
CASTTPGDHGPGELFF
>-|TRBV11-3|TRBD1|TRBJ2-2
TGTGCCAGCAGCAAGAACAGGGGACAAGGCACCGGGGAGCTGTTTTTT
CASSKNRGQGTGELFF
>-|TRBV29-1|TRBD2|TRBJ2-7
TGCAGCGTTGAAGGGCTAGCGGGAGGTAGCTCCTACGAGCAGTACTTC
CSVEGLAGGSSYEQYF